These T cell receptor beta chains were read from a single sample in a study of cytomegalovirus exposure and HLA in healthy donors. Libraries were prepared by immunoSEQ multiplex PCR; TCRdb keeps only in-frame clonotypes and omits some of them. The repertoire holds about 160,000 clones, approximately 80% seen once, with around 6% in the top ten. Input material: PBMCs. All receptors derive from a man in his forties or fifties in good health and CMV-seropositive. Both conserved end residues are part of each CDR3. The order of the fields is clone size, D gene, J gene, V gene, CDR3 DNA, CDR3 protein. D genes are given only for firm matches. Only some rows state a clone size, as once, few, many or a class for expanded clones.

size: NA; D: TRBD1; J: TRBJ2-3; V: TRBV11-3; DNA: TGTGCCAGCAGCTTAGAAATCGGACAGGGAAGGGGCGATACGCAGTATTTT; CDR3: CASSLEIGQGRGDTQYF
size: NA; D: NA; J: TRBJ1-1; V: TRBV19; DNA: TGTGCCAGTAGTAGCCAGGGGTACGGAGCTTTCTTT; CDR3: CASSSQGYGAFF
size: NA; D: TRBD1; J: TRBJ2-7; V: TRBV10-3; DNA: TGTGCCATCAGTGAGGGTCCCGGGACAGGGTCTCGGGAGCAGTACTTC; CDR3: CAISEGPGTGSREQYF
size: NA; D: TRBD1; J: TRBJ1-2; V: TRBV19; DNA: TGTGCCAGTAGTAGCTCGCCAGGGGGCTCCTATGGCTACACCTTC; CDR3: CASSSSPGGSYGYTF
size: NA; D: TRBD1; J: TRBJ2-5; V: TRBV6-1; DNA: TGTGCCAGCAGGGCAGGGGGCTTTGGGGAGACCCAGTACTTC; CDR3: CASRAGGFGETQYF
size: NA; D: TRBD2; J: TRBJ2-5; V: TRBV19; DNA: TGTGCCAGTAGTACCCGGGGGGGCCGGGAGACCCAGTACTTC; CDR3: CASSTRGGRETQYF
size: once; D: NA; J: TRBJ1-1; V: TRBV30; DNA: TGTGCCTGGAGTCCGGGGAACACTGAAGCTTTCTTT; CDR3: CAWSPGNTEAFF
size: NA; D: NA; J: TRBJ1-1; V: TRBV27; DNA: TGTGCCAGCAGTTTAAGCGTTTTGAACACTGAAGCTTTCTTT; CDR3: CASSLSVLNTEAFF
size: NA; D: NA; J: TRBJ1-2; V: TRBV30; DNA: TGTGCCTGGAGAAGAGAGCGAAACTATGGCTACACCTTC; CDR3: CAWRRERNYGYTF
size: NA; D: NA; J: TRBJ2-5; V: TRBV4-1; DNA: TGCGCCAGCAGCCATCCCGGCCAGGGGACCGGCAAGACCCAGTACTTC; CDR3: CASSHPGQGTGKTQYF
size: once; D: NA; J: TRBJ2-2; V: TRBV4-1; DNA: TGCGCCAGCAGCCAAGAACTAAGCACCGGGGAGCTGTTTTTT; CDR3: CASSQELSTGELFF
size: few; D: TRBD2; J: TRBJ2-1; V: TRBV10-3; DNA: TGTGCCATCAGTGAGGTGGCTAGCGGAAACAATGAGCAGTTCTTC; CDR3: CAISEVASGNNEQFF
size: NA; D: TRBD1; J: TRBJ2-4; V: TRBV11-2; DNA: TGTGCCAGCAGCTTCCCCGGGACAGCGGACATTCAGTACTTC; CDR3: CASSFPGTADIQYF
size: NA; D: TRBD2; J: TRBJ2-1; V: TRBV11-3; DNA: TGTGCCAGCAGCGTCCGACTAGCGGGAGCTATTGAGCAGTTCTTC; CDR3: CASSVRLAGAIEQFF